The 14 T cell receptor beta chains listed next were all sequenced from one sample in a study of blood T cells in healthy people across ages. The use of a sample-barcoded 5' primer and a J-beta primer mix characterized a second PCR of about 7 to 12 cycles. TCRdb reprocessed the 5' RACE reads via MiXCR and lists one record per CDR3 protein. The data hold some 1.6 million distinct CDR3 sequences, with almost 35% observed a single time. Material for sequencing was blood. All receptors come from a woman in her twenties or thirties in good health.

In regard to this clonotype: A much larger clone sits a single nucleotide away, making a read error possible. The chain recombines TRBV20-1 with TRBJ2-1, with 8 bases lining up with TRBD2. The junction had 12 bases not matched to a gene; V was cut back by 6 bases and J by 5 bases. CDR1 and CDR2 (germline): DFQATT, SNEGSKA (reference sequence). The length of the CDR3 is 15 residues. The CDR3 coding sequence is TGCAGTGCACCCGGGACTAGGGTGGGACACAATGAGCAGTTCTTC. It yields the protein CSAPGTRVGHNEQFF.

The chain couples TRBV7-2 to TRBJ2-1, with a weak D call TRBD2 (6 bases). This CDR3 has 16 residues. Germline V gene sequence: CDR1 SGHTA, CDR2 FQGNSA. The V end was cut by 1 base, the J end by 12 bases, with 22 bases between. In DNA, the CDR3 is TGTGCCAGCAGCTTAGATGATATTGTCCCGGACGGGGGGCAGTTCTTC. Translation gives CASSLDDIVPDGGQFF.

This clonotype was picked up many times. The V and J genes are TRBV4-1 and TRBJ1-2; maybe TRBD1 (5 bases). The V end was cut by 0 bases, the J end by 5 bases, with 10 bases between. CDR3 size: 14 residues. Germline V lookup: CDR1 MGHRA, CDR2 YSYEKL. In DNA, the CDR3 is TGCGCCAGCAGCCAAGATCGGTCAGGGTATGGCTACACCTTC. Its protein is CASSQDRSGYGYTF.

Concerning this clonotype itself: The junction differs from germline at one of its ends, possibly a read error. The rearrangement uses TRBV5-1 and TRBJ2-1, with D maybe TRBD1 (5 bases). This CDR3 contains 12 residues. Germline V gene data show CDR1 as SGHRS and CDR2 as YFSETQ. The chain's CDR3 is CVSSFPGNEQFF. CDR3 in DNA: TGCGTCAGCAGCTTCCCAGGGAATGAGCAGTTCTTC.

A word on this clonotype: Germline and junction disagree at one end, which may indicate a read error. This chain joins TRBV4-1 and TRBJ2-1; D might be TRBD2 (5 bases). The end of the DNA is better explained by TRBJ2-7, so the J call may be wrong. CDR1 is MGHRA, CDR2 YSYEKL, per germline. The CDR3 sequence is 14 residues long. CDR3 nucleotide sequence: TGCGCCAACAGCCAAATTCCGGGAAACTACGAGCAGTACTTC. It encodes CANSQIPGNYEQYF.

V usage is TRBV10-3 and J usage is TRBJ1-5; 7 bases map to TRBD1. V lost 8 bases and J lost 6; bases outside the gene matches: 7. The germline V gene encodes CDR1 ENHRY and CDR2 SYGVKD. The length of the CDR3 is 13 residues. The DNA of the CDR3 is TGTGCCATCCAGACAGGGAAAAGTCAGCCCCAGCATTTT. Translated, it gives CAIQTGKSQPQHF.

This clonotype was detected a few times. A much larger clone lies one base from this, so it may be a read error. The J gene is TRBJ1-6, the V gene TRBV6-4; TRBD1 agrees at 10 bases. Germline assignment: CDR1 MRHNA and CDR2 SNTAGT. This CDR3 has 15 amino acids. V trimming: 0 bases; J trimming: 9 bases; junction bases outside the gene matches: 2. The DNA for the CDR3 is TGTGCCAGCAGTGACTCCGGGACAGGGGTTTCACCCCTCCACTTT. Translation: CASSDSGTGVSPLHF.

This clonotype has only a few counts. This chain joins TRBV29-1 and TRBJ1-2; unclear D gene. V was shortened by 3 bases and J by 2 bases, with 4 bases between the two germline ends. Germline CDR1 reads SQVTM; CDR2 reads ANQGSEA. This CDR3 spans 11 amino acids. The CDR3 spells CSVDMNYGYTF. DNA for the CDR3: TGCAGCGTTGACATGAACTATGGCTACACCTTC.

V is TRBV5-6 and J is TRBJ2-1; 13 bases agree with TRBD2. From germline, CDR1 is SGHDT and CDR2 YYEEEE. The CDR3 length is 15 residues. Trimming took 4 bases from V and 5 from J; bases not matched to a gene: 3. The CDR3 DNA reads as TGTGCCAGCAGCACTGGACTAGCGGGAGACAATGAGCAGTTCTTC. It specifies CASSTGLAGDNEQFF.

The V gene is TRBV13, the J gene TRBJ1-4; 9 bases fit TRBD1. The CDR3 is made up of 17 amino acids. Germline trimming cut 0 bases from V and 0 bases from J; bases unmatched to any gene: 2. The germline CDR1 and CDR2 sequences are PRHDT and FYEKMQ (reference sequence). For the CDR3, the DNA is TGTGCCAGCAGCTTAGGCGGGACAGGGACAACTAATGAAAAACTGTTTTTT. Protein product: CASSLGGTGTTNEKLFF.

This clonotype was seen a few times. V gene TRBV7-2 combines with J gene TRBJ2-1; D is unclear. Germline CDR1 reads SGHTA; CDR2 reads FQGNSA. Trimming stripped 2 bases from V and 1 base from J, with 12 bases between. The CDR3 length is 16 residues. CDR3 DNA: TGTGCCAGCAGCTTACGCCGGTCTTTATCCTACAATGAGCAGTTCTTC. It yields the protein CASSLRRSLSYNEQFF.

V is TRBV20-1 and J is TRBJ2-5, with 11 bases fitting TRBD1. Germline-derived CDR1 and CDR2 are DFQATT and SNEGSKA (reference sequence). CDR3 length: 11 residues. The CDR3 reads CRDRGRETQYF. CDR3 sequence (DNA): TGCAGGGACAGGGGGCGAGAGACCCAGTACTTC.

This clonotype was seen more than once but under ten times. The gene calls are TRBV20-1 and TRBJ1-2; D ambiguous. The germline gives CDR1 DFQATT, CDR2 SNEGSKA (reference sequence). The germline V and J ends were trimmed by 0 bases and 1 base, with 21 bases remaining between them. This CDR3 is built from 18 residues. CDR3 sequence: CSARDPYGALSINYGYTF. The CDR3 DNA is TGCAGTGCTAGAGATCCCTACGGAGCCCTTTCCATTAACTATGGCTACACCTTC.

This clonotype was observed a few times. The V gene is TRBV20-1, the J gene TRBJ2-7, with TRBD2 matching 7 bases. This CDR3 contains 16 residues. V was pared by 0 bases and J by 7 bases, with 15 bases of the junction left unmatched. Germline V lookup: CDR1 DFQATT, CDR2 SNEGSKA (reference sequence). CDR3 nucleotides: TGCAGTGCTAGAGACATGACTCGCGGGAGTCCGGGAGAGCAGTACTTC. Protein: CSARDMTRGSPGEQYF.